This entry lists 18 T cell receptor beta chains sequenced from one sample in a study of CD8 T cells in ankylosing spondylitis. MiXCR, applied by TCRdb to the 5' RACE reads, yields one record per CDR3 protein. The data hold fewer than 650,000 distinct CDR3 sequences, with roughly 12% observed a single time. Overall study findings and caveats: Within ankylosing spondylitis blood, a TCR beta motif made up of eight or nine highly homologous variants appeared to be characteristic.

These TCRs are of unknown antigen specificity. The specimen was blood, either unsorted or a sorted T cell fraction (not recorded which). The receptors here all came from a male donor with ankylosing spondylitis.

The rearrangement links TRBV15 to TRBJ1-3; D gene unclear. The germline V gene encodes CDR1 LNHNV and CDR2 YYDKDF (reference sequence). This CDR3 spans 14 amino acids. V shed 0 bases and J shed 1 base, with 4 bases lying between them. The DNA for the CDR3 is TGTGCCACCAGCAGAGATCGTTCTGGAAACACCATATATTTT. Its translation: CATSRDRSGNTIYF.

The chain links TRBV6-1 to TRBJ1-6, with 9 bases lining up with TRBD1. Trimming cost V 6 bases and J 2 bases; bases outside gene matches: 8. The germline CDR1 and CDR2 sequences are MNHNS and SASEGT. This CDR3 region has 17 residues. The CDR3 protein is CASRGDRGITYNSPLHF. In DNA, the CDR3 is TGTGCCAGCAGAGGAGACAGGGGGATTACCTATAATTCACCCCTCCACTTT.

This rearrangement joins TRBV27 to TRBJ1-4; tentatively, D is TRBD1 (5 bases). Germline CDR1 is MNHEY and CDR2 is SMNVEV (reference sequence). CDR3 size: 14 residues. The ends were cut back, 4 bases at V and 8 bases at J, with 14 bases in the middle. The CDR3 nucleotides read TGTGCCAGCAGTTCCTTCCAGGGTTTCGAAAAACTGTTTTTT. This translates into CASSSFQGFEKLFF.

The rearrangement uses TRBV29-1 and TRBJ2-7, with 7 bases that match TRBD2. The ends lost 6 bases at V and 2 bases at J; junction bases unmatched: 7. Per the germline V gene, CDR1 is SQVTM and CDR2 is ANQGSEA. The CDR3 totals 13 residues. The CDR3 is CSVDQRGTYEQYF. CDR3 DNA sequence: TGCAGCGTCGACCAGCGGGGTACCTACGAGCAGTACTTC.

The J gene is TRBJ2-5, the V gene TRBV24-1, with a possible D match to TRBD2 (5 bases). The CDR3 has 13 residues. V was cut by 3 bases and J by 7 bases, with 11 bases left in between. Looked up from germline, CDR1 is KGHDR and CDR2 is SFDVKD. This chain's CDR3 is CATSDTRRGTQYF. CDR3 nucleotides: TGTGCCACCAGTGATACTCGCCGGGGGACCCAGTACTTC.

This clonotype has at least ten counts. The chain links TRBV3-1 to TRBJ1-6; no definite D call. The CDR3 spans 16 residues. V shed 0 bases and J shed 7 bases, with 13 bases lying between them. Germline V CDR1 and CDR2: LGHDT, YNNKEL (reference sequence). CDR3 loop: CASSQDLRRRNSPLHF. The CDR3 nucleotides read TGTGCCAGCAGCCAAGATCTAAGGAGAAGGAATTCACCCCTCCACTTT.

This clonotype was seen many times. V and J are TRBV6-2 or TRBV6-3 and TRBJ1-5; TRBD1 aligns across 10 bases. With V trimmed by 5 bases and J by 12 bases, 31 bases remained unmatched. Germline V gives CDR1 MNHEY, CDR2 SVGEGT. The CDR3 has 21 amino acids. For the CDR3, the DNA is TGTGCCAGCAGTCCCCTCCCCCGGGGACAGGGGCCCTCCGGTGCTCTAAATCTCCAGCATTTT. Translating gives CASSPLPRGQGPSGALNLQHF.

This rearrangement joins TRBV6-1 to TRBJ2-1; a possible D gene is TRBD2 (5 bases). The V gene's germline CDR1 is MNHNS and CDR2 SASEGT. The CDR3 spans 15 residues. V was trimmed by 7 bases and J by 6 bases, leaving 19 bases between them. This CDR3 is CASTGMFTIRNEQFF. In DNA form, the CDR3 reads TGTGCCAGCACCGGGATGTTTACAATTCGCAATGAGCAGTTCTTC.

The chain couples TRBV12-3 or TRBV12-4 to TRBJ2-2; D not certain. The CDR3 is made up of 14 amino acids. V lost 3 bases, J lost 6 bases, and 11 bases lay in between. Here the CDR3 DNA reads TGTGCCAGCAGTTTCGGGTACGACGCCGGGGAGCTGTTTTTT. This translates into CASSFGYDAGELFF.

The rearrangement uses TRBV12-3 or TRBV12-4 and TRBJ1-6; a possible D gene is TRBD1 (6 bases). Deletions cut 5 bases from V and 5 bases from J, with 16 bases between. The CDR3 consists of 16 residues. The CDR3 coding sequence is TGTGCCAGCAGTCCAACCACGGACAGAAATAATTCACCCCTCCACTTT. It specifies CASSPTTDRNNSPLHF.

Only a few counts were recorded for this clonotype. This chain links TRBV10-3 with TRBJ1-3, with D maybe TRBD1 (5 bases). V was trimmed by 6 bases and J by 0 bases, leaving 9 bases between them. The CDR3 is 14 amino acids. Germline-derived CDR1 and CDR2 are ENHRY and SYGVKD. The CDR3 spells CAIRAGDSGNTIYF. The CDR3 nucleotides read TGTGCCATCAGGGCGGGGGACTCTGGAAACACCATATATTTT.

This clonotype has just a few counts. The chain's CDR3 is CASSYAGEEKLFF. The CDR3 coding sequence is TGCGCCAGCAGCTACGCAGGGGAAGAAAAACTGTTTTTT. V usage is TRBV5-1 and J usage is TRBJ1-4, with D perhaps TRBD1 (6 bases). CDR1 is SGHRS, CDR2 YFSETQ, per germline. With 3 bases removed from V and 8 bases from J, the gap between germline ends came to 11 bases. This CDR3 contains 13 residues. The variable domain in full, completed from reference TRBV5-1 and TRBJ1-4, reads KAGVTQTPRYLIKTRGQQVTLSCSPISGHRSVSWYQQTPGQGLQFLFEYFSETQRNKGNFPGRFSGRQFSNSRSEMNVSTLELGDSALYLCASSYAGEEKLFFGSGTQLSVL.

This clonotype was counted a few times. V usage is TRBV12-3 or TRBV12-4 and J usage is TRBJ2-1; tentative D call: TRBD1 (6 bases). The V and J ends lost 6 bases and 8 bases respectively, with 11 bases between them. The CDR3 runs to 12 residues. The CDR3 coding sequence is TGTGCCAGCAGCTCCGGACAGTATGAGCAGTTCTTC. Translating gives CASSSGQYEQFF.

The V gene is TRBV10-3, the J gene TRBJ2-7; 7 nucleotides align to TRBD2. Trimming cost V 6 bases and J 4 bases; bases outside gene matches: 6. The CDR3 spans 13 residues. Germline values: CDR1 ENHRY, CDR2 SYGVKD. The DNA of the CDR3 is TGTGCCATCAGCCCGGGACTAACATACGAGCAGTACGTC. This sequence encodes CAISPGLTYEQYV.

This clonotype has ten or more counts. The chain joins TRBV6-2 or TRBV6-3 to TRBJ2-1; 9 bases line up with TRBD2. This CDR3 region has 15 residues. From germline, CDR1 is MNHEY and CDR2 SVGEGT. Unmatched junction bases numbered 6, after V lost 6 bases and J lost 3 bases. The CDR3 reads CASRLQLAGYNEQFF. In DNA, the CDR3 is TGTGCCAGCAGGTTACAACTAGCGGGCTACAATGAGCAGTTCTTC.

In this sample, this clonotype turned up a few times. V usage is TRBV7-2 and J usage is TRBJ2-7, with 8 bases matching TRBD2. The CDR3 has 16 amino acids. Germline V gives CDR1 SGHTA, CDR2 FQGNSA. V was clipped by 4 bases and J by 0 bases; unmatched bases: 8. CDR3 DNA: TGTGCCAGCAGCTGGGCGGGGGGCGGTCCCTCCTACGAGCAGTACTTC. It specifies CASSWAGGGPSYEQYF.

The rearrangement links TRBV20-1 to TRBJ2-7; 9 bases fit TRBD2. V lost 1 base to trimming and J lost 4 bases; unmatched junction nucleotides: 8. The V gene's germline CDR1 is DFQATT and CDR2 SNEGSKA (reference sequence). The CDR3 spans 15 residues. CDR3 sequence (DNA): TGCAGTGCTAGAGGGGCCGTAGCGGGAGAATACGAGCAGTACGTC. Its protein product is CSARGAVAGEYEQYV.

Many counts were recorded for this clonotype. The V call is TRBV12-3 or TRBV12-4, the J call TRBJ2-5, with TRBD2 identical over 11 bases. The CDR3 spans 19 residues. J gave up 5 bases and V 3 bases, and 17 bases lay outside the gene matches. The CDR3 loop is CASSFLRGGSGRAWETQYF. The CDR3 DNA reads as TGTGCCAGCAGTTTCTTGCGCGGGGGTAGCGGGAGGGCCTGGGAGACCCAGTACTTC.